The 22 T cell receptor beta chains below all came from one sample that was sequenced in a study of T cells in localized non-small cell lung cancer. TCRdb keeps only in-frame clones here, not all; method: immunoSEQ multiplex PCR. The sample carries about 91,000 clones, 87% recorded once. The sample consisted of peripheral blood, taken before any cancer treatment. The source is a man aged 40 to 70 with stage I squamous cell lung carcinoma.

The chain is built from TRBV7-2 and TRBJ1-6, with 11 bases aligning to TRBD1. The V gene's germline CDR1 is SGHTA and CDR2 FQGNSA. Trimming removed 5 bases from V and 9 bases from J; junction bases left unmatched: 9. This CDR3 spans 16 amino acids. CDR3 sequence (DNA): TGTGCCAGCAGCCCCGGACAGGGGGCAGGAATTTCACCCCTCCACTTT. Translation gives CASSPGQGAGISPLHF.

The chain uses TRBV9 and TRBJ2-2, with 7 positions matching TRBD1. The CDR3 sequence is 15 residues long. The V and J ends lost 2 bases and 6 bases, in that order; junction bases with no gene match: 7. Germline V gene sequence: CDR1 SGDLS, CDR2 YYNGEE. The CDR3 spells CASSVRDSSAGELFF. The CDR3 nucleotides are TGTGCCAGCAGCGTCCGGGACAGTAGCGCCGGGGAGCTGTTTTTT.

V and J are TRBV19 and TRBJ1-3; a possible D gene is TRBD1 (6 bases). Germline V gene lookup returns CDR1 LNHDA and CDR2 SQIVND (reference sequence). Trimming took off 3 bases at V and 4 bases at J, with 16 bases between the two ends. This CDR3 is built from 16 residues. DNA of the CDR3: TGTGCCAGTAGTATGATGACAGGAGTGGGAGGAAACACCATATATTTT. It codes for CASSMMTGVGGNTIYF.

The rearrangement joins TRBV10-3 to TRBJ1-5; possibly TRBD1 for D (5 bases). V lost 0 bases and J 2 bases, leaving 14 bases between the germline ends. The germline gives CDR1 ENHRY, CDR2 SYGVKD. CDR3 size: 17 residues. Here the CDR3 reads CAISESRDGVRNQPQHF. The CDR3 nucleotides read TGTGCCATCAGTGAGTCGAGGGACGGGGTGCGCAATCAGCCCCAGCATTTT.

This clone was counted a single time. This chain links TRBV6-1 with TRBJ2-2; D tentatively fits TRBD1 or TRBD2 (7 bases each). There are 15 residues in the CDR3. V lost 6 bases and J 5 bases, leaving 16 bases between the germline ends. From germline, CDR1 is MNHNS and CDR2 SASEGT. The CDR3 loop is CASSINRGGTGELFF. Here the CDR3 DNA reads TGTGCCAGCAGCATTAACAGGGGAGGGACCGGGGAGCTGTTTTTT.

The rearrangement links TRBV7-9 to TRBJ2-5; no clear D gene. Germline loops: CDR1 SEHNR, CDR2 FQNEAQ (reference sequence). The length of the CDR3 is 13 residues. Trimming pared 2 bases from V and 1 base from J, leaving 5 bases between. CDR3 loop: CASSLNSQETQYF. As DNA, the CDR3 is TGTGCCAGCAGCTTAAACTCCCAAGAGACCCAGTACTTC. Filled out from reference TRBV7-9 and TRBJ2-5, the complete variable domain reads DTGVSQNPRHKITKRGQNVTFRCDPISEHNRLYWYRQTLGQGPEFLTYFQNEAQLEKSRLLSDRFSAERPKGSFSTLEIQRTEQGDSAMYLCASSLNSQETQYFGPGTRLLVL.

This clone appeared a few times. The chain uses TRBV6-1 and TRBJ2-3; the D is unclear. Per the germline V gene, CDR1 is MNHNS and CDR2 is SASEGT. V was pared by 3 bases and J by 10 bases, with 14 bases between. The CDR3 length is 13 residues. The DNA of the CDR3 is TGTGCCAGCAGTGATATAGGTGGGCAGCCGCAGTATTTT. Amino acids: CASSDIGGQPQYF.

CDR3 DNA sequence: TGCGCCAGCAGCCAAAGCGGGTTAGATACGCAGTATTTT. Encoded protein: CASSQSGLDTQYF. The V call is TRBV4-1, the J call TRBJ2-3; tentative D call: TRBD2 (6 bases). Germline CDR1 MGHRA, CDR2 YSYEKL. This CDR3 spans 13 amino acids. With 2 bases removed from V and 5 bases from J, the gap between germline ends came to 8 bases.

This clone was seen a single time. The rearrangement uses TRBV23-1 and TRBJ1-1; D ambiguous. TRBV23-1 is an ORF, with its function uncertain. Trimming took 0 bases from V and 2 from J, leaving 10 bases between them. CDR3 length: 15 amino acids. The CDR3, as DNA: TGCGCCAGCAGTCAATCGGCGGACGTTAACACTGAAGCTTTCTTT. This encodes CASSQSADVNTEAFF.

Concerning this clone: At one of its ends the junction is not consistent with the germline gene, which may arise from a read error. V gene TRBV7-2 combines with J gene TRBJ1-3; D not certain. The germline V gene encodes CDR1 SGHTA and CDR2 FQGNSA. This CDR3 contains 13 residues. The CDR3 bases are TGTGCCAGCAGCCTAGCCCAGCGAAACACCATATATTTT. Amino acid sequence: CASSLAQRNTIYF.

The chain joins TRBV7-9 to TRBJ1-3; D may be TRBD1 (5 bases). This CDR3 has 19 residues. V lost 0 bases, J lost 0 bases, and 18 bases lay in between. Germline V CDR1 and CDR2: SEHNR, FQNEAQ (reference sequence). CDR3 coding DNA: TGTGCCAGCAGCTTAGCAGGGGACGGCGCCCCACTCTCTGGAAACACCATATATTTT. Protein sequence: CASSLAGDGAPLSGNTIYF.

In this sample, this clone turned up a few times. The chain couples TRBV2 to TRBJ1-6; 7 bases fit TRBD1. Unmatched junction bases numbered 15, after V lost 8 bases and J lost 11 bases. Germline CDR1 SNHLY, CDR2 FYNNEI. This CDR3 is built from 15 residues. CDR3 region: CASGPMQGDLAPLHF. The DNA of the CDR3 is TGTGCCAGCGGCCCGATGCAGGGGGATTTAGCACCCCTCCACTTT.

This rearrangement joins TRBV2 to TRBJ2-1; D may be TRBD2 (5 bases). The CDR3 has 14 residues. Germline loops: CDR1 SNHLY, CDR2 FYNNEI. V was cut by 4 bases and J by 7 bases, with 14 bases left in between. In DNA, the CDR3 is TGTGCCAGCAGTGCGACGGGAACTGCGAATGAGCAGTTCTTC. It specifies CASSATGTANEQFF.

CDR3 bases: TGTGCCAGCTCACGATCTAGCTCGGTCAATGAGCAGTTCTTC. Translation gives CASSRSSSVNEQFF. The V and J genes are TRBV18 and TRBJ2-1; the D gene is possibly TRBD2 (5 bases). The CDR3 is 14 amino acids. Germline CDR1 reads KGHSH; CDR2 reads LQKENI. V was pared by 4 bases and J by 6 bases, with 13 bases between. The full variable domain, rest sourced from reference TRBV18 and TRBJ2-1, is NAGVMQNPRHLVRRRGQEARLRCSPMKGHSHVYWYRQLPEEGLKFMVYLQKENIIDESGMPKERFSAEFPKEGPSILRIQQVVRGDSAAYFCASSRSSSVNEQFFGPGTRLTVL.

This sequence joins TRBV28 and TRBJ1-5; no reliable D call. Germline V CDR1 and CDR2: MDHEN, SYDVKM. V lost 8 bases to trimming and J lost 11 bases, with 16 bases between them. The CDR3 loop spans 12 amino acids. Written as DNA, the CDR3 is TGTGCCAGCGGTCCCCCCCTCTCGGCCCAGCATTTT. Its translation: CASGPPLSAQHF.

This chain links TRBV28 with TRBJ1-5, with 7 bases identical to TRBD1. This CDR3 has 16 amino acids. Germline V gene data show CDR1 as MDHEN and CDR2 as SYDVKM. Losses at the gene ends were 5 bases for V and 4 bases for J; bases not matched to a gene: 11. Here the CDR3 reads CASSNQGQRQNQPQHF. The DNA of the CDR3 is TGTGCCAGCAGTAATCAGGGACAGCGTCAAAATCAGCCCCAGCATTTT.

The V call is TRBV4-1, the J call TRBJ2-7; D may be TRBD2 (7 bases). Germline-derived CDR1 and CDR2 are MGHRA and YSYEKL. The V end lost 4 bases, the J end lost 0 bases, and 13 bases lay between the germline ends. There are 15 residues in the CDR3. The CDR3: CASSLGGQSSYEQYF. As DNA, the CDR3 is TGCGCCAGCAGCCTGGGGGGGCAAAGCTCCTACGAGCAGTACTTC.

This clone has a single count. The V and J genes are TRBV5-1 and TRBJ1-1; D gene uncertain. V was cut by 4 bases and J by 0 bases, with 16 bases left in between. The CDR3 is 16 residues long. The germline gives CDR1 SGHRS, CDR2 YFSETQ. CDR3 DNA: TGCGCCAGCAGCCCTAGTTTGACAAGGGTGAACACTGAAGCTTTCTTT. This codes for CASSPSLTRVNTEAFF.

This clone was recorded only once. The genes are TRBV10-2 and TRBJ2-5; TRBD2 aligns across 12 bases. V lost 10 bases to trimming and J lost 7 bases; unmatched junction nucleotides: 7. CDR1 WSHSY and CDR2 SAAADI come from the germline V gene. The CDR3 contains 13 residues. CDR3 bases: TGCGCCACTGCGACTAGCGGGGGTGTGACCCAGTACTTC. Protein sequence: CATATSGGVTQYF.

This chain's CDR3 is CASSVRIQDDEQYF. The CDR3 bases are TGTGCCAGCAGCGTAAGAATCCAAGACGACGAGCAGTACTTC. The rearrangement links TRBV9 to TRBJ2-7; unclear D gene. V dropped 1 base and J dropped 5 bases, with 13 bases sitting between them. The CDR3 is 14 residues long. Germline V gives CDR1 SGDLS, CDR2 YYNGEE.

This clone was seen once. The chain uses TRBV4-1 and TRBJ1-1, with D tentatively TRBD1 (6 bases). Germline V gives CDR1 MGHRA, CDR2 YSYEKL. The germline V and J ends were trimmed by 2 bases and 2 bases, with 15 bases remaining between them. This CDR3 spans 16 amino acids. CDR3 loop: CASSQTKNRVNTEAFF. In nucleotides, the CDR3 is TGCGCCAGCAGCCAAACGAAAAACAGGGTTAACACTGAAGCTTTCTTT.

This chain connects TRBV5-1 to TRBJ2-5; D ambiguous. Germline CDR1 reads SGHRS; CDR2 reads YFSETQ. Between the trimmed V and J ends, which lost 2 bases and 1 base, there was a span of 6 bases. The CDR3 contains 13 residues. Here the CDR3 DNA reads TGCGCCAGCAGCTTACGGCCCCAAGAGACCCAGTACTTC. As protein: CASSLRPQETQYF.